This paragraph covers one TCR beta chain sequence. Germline CDR1 SGHTA, CDR2 FQGNSA. V lost 5 bases to trimming and J lost 8 bases, with 15 bases between them. The length of the CDR3 is 13 residues. The data were taken from a study of T cell changes during pregnancy in multiple sclerosis. Libraries were prepared by immunoSEQ multiplex PCR; TCRdb keeps only in-frame clonotypes and omits some of them. The sample yields roughly 40,000 clones, 80% to 95% seen once. The sequence was obtained from a female donor with multiple sclerosis, enrolled in a pregnancy study. This chain links TRBV7-2 with TRBJ1-2; perhaps TRBD1 as D (5 bases). Sequenced material: CD4+ T cells from peripheral blood mononuclear cells, taken in the third trimester of pregnancy. The CDR3 DNA is TGTGCCAGCAGCCGACCGGGGGATACGGGCTACACCTTC. Its protein is CASSRPGDTGYTF.